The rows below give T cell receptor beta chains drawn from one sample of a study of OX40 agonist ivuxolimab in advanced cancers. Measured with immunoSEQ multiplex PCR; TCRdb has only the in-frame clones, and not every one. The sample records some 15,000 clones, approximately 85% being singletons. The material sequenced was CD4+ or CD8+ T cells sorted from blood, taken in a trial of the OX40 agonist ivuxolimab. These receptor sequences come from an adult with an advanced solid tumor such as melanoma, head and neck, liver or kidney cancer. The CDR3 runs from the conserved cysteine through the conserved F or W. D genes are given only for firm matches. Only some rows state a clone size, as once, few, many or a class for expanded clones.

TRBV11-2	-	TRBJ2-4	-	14	TGTGCCAGCAGCTTAATACAGGGTGGGGACATTCAGTACTTC	CASSLIQGGDIQYF
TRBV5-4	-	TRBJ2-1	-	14	TGTGCCAGCAGCTTGAGGGCGACTGCCCGGATCGAGTTCTTC	CASSLRATARIEFF
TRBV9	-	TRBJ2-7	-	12	TGTGCCAGCAGCCCAGACAGTTACGAGCAGTACTTC	CASSPDSYEQYF
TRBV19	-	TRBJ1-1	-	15	TGTGCCAGTAGTATGGGGGGCCTGGGGAACACTGAAGCTTTCTTT	CASSMGGLGNTEAFF
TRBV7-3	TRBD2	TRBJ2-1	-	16	TGTGCCAGCAGTCTGGGGCGGGGGAGCTCCTACAATGAGCAGTTCTTC	CASSLGRGSSYNEQFF
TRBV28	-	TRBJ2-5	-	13	TGTGCCAGCAGTTTTATGGGGCAGGAGACCCAGTACTTC	CASSFMGQETQYF
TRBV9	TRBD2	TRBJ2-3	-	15	TGTGCCAGCGCGAAAGAGACTAGCGGGCCAGATACGCAGTATTTT	CASAKETSGPDTQYF
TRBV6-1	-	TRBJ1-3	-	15	TGTGCCAGCAGTGAGGGGGGATACTCTGGAAACACCATATATTTT	CASSEGGYSGNTIYF
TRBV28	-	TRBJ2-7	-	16	TGTGCCAGCAGTTTTGCCCCAGGGTATAGCTCCTACGAGCAGTACTTC	CASSFAPGYSSYEQYF
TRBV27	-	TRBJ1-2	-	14	TGTGCCAGCAGTCTTGTCGGCTCTAACTATGGCTACACCTTC	CASSLVGSNYGYTF
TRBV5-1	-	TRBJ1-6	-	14	TGCGCCAGCAGCGAGGAGTCCTATAATTCACCCCTCCACTTT	CASSEESYNSPLHF
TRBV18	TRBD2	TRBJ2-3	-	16	TGTGCCAGCTCCCCTAGATGGAGCGGGGACACAGATACGCAGTATTTT	CASSPRWSGDTDTQYF
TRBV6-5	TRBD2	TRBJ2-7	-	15	TGTGCCAGCAGTTACTCGAGCAGCGGGGGCTACGAGCAGTACTTC	CASSYSSSGGYEQYF
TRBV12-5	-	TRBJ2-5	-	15	TGTGCTAGTGGTTACGGTCCCGAACTCGGGGAGACCCAGTACTTC	CASGYGPELGETQYF
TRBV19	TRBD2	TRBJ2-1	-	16	TGTGCCAGTAGTATTAGTGGTAGCGGGAGCTTTTATGAGCAGTTCTTC	CASSISGSGSFYEQFF
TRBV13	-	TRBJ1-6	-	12	TGTGCCAGCAGCCCAATGGGATCACCCCTCCACTTT	CASSPMGSPLHF
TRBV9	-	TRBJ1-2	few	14	TGTGCCAGCAGCGTGCCCGGGGGTACCGACGGCTACACCTTC	CASSVPGGTDGYTF
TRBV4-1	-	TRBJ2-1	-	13	TGCGCCAGCAGCCAAGGACCCTCCAATGAGCAGTTCTTC	CASSQGPSNEQFF
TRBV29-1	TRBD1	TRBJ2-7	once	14	TGCAGCGTATCCGGGACAGGGGATTTATACGAGCAGTACTTC	CSVSGTGDLYEQYF
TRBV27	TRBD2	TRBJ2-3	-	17	TGTGCCAGCAGTCAGCTAGGACTAGCGGGACCCACAGATACGCAGTATTTT	CASSQLGLAGPTDTQYF
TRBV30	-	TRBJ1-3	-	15	TGTGCCTGGAGTCCCACTGTCCTCTCTGGAAACACCATATATTTT	CAWSPTVLSGNTIYF
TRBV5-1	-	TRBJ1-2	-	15	TGCGCCAGCAGCTTGGATGGGGGAGCTAACTATGGCTACACCTTC	CASSLDGGANYGYTF
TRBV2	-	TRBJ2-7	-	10	TGTGCCAGCATGAATTACGAGCAGTACTTC	CASMNYEQYF
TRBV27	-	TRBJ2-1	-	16	TGTGCCAGCAGTTTTGACTTACTCTTCTCCTACAATGAGCAGTTCTTC	CASSFDLLFSYNEQFF
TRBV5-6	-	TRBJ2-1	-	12	TGTGCCAGCAGTAACCGGGCGGGATCTCCGTTCTTC	CASSNRAGSPFF
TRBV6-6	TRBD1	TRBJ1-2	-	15	TGTGCCAGCAGGCCAGACAGGGGGGGAAACTATGGCTACACCTTC	CASRPDRGGNYGYTF
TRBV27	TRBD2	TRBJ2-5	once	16	TGTGCCAGCAGCCCCGGGGCGCGGGAGGCGGCAAAGACCCAGTACTTC	CASSPGAREAAKTQYF
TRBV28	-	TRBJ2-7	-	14	TGTGCCAGCAGTTTTCTAGACGGTTCCTACGAGCAGTACTTC	CASSFLDGSYEQYF
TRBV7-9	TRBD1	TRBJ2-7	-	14	TGTGCCAGCAGGTCCGGGACAGGGCCTATGGAGCAGTACTTC	CASRSGTGPMEQYF
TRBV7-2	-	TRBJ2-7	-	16	TGTGCCAGCAGCTTAGTGGCCAGACCTCCCTCCTACGAGCAGTACTTC	CASSLVARPPSYEQYF
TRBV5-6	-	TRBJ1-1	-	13	TGTGCCAGCAGGCCCGTGGGGTTCACTGAAGCTTTCTTT	CASRPVGFTEAFF
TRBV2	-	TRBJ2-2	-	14	TGTGCCAGCAGTGAAGATATCCGCCCCGGGGAGCTGTTTTTT	CASSEDIRPGELFF
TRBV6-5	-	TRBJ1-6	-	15	TGTGCCAGCAGTTACGGGCAGGGCCTTAATTCACCCCTCCACTTT	CASSYGQGLNSPLHF
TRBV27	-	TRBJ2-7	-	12	TGTGCCAGCAGAAGAGGCTCCTACGAGCAGTACTTC	CASRRGSYEQYF
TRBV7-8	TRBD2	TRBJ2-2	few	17	TGTGCCAGCAGCTTTGGGTTAGCGGGAGGGGACACCGGGGAGCTGTTTTTT	CASSFGLAGGDTGELFF
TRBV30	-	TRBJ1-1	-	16	TGTGCCTGGAAGAGGATCGGCCCCAGGGGTCCCACTGAAGCTTTCTTT	CAWKRIGPRGPTEAFF
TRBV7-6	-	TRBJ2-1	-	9	TGTGCCTCAGGAGGTGAGCAGTTCTTC	CASGGEQFF
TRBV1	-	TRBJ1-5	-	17	TGCACCAGCAGCCCCAAGACACGACAGGATAGCAATCAGCCCCAGCATTTT	CTSSPKTRQDSNQPQHF